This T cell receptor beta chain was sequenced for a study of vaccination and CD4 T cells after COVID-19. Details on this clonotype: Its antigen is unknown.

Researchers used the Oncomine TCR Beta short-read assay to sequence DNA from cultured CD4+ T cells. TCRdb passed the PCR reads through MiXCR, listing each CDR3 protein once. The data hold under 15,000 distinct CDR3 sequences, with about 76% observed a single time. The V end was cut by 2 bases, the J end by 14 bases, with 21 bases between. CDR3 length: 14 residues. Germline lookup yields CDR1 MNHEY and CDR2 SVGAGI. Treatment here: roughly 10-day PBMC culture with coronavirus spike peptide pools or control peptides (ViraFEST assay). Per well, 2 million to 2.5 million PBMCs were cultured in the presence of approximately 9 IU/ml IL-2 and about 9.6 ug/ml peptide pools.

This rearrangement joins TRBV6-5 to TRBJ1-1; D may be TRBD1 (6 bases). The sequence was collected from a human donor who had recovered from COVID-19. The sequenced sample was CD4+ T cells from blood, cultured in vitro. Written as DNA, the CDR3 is TGTGCCAGCAGTTACGTACTGAACGGGGGGCCAGAATTCTTT. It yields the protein CASSYVLNGGPEFF.